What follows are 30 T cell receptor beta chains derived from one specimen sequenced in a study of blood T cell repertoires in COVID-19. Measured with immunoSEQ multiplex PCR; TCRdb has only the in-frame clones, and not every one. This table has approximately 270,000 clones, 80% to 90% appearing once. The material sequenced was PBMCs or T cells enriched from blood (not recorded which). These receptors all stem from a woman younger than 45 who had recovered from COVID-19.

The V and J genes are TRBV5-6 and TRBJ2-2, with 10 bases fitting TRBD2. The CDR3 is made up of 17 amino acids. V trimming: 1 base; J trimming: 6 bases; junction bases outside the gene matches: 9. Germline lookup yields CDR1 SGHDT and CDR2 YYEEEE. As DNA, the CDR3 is TGTGCCAGCAGCTTGCCCAGCGGGGGGGCCGTCGCCGGGGAGCTGTTTTTT. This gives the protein CASSLPSGGAVAGELFF.

CDR3 in amino acids: CASSPQPGGNTEAFF. The CDR3 coding sequence is TGTGCCAGCTCACCGCAACCCGGGGGTAACACTGAAGCTTTCTTT. The genes are TRBV18 and TRBJ1-1; D is possibly TRBD1 (5 bases). This CDR3 is built from 15 residues. Germline CDR1 reads KGHSH; CDR2 reads LQKENI. V shed 3 bases and J shed 2 bases, with 13 bases lying between them.

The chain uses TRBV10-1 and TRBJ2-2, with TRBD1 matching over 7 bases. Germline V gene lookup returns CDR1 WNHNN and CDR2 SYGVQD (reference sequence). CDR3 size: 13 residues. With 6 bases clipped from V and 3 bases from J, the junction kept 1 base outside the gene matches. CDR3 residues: CASSTGDTGELFF. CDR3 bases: TGCGCCAGCAGCACAGGGGACACCGGGGAGCTGTTTTTT.

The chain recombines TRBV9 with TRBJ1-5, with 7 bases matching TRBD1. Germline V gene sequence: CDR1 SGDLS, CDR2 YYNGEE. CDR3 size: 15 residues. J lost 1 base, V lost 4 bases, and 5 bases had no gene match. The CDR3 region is CASSPQGGSNQPQHF. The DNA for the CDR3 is TGTGCCAGCAGCCCACAAGGGGGCAGCAATCAGCCCCAGCATTTT.

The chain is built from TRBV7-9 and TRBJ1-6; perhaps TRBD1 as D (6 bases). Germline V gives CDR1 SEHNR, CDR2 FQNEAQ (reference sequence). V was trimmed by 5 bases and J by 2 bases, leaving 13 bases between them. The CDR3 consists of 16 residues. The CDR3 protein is CASSRGDTAYNSPLHF. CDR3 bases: TGTGCCAGCAGCCGGGGGGACACCGCCTATAATTCACCCCTCCACTTT.

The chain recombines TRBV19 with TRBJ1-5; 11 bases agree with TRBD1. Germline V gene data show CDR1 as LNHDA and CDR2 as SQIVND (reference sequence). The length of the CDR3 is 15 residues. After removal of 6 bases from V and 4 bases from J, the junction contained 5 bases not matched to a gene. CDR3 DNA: TGTGCCAGTAGGGGGACAGGGGGGGTGAATCAGCCCCAGCATTTT. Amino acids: CASRGTGGVNQPQHF.

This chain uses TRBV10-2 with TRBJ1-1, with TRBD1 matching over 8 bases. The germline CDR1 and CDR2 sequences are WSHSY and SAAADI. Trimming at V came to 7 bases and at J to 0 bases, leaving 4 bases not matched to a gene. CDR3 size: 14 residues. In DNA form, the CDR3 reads TGCGCCAGCATACCCAGGGGGCTGAACACTGAAGCTTTCTTT. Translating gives CASIPRGLNTEAFF.

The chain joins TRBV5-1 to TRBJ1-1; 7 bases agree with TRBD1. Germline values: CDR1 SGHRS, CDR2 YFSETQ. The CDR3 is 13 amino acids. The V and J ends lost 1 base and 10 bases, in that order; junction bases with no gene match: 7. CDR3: CASSLLSEGAAFF. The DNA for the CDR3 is TGCGCCAGCAGCTTGTTAAGTGAGGGGGCAGCTTTCTTT.

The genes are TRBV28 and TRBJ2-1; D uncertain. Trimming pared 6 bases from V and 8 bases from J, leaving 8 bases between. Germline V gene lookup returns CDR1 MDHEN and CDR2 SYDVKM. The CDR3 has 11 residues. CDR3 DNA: TGTGCCAGCAGCCTTCTTCATGAGCAGTTCTTC. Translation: CASSLLHEQFF.

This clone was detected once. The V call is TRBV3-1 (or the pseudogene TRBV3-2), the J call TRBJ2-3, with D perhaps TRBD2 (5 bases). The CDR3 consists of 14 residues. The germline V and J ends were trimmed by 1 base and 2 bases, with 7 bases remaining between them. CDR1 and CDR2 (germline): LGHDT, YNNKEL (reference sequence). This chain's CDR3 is CASSQADYTDTQYF. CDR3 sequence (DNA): TGTGCCAGCAGCCAAGCAGACTACACAGATACGCAGTATTTT.

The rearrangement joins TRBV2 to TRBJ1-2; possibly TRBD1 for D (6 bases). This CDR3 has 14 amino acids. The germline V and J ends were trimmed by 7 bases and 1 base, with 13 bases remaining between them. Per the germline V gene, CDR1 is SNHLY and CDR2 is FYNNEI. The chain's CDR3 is CASKGGRVNYGYTF. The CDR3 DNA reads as TGTGCCAGCAAGGGGGGGCGGGTTAACTATGGCTACACCTTC.

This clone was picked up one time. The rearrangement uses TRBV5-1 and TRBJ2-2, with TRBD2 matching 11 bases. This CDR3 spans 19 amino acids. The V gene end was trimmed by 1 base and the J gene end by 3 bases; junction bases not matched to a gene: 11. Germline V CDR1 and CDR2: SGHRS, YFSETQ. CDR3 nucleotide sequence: TGCGCCAGCAGCTTGCTGTTAGCGGGAGGGCCCGTCGACACCGGGGAGCTGTTTTTT. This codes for CASSLLLAGGPVDTGELFF.

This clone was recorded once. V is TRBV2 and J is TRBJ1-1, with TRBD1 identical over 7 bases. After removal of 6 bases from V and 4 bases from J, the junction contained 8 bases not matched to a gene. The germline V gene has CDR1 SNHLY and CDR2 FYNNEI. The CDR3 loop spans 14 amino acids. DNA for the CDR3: TGTGCCAGCAGGGGAGAACAGGGGACCACTGAAGCTTTCTTT. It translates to CASRGEQGTTEAFF.

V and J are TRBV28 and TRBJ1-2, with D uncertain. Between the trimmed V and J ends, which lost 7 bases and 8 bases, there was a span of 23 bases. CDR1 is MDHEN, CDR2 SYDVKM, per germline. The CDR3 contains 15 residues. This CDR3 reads CASMVSFSGFWGYTF. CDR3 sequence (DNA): TGTGCCAGCATGGTCAGTTTCAGCGGGTTTTGGGGCTACACCTTC.

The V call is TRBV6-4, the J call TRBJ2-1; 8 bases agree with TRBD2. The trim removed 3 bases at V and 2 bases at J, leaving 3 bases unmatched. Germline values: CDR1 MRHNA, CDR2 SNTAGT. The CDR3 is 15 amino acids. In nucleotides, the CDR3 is TGTGCCAGCAGTGAAAAGCGGGAGCCCTACAATGAGCAGTTCTTC. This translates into CASSEKREPYNEQFF.

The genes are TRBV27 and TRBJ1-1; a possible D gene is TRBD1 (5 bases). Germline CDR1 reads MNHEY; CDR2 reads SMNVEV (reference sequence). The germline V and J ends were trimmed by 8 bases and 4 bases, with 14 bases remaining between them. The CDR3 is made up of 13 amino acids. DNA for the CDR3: TGTGCCAGCCAGAACCAGGGAAGCACTGAAGCTTTCTTT. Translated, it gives CASQNQGSTEAFF.

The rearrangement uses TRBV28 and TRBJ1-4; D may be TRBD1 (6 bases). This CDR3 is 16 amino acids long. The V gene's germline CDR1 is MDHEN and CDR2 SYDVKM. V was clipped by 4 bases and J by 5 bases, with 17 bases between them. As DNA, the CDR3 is TGTGCCAGCAGTTCTACTACACAGGGAGGGAATGAAAAACTGTTTTTT. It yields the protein CASSSTTQGGNEKLFF.

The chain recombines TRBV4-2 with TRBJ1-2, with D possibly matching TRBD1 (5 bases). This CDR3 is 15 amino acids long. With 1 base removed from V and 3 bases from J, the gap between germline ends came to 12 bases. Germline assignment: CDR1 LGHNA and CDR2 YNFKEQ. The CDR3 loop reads CASSQGLLGDYGYTF. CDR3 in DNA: TGTGCCAGCAGCCAAGGGTTGTTAGGGGACTATGGCTACACCTTC.

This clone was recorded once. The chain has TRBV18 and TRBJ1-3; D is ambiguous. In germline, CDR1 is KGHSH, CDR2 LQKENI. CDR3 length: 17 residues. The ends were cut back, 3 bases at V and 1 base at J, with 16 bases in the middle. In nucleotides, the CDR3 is TGTGCCAGCTCACCGGGGAGACATAGCCCGTCTGGAAACACCATATATTTT. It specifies CASSPGRHSPSGNTIYF.

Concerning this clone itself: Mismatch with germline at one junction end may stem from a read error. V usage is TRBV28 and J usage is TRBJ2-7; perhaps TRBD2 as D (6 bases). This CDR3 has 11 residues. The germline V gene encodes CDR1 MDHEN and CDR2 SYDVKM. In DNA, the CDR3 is TGTGCCAGCAGTTTAACGGCCGGGGGAAACTTC. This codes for CASSLTAGGNF.

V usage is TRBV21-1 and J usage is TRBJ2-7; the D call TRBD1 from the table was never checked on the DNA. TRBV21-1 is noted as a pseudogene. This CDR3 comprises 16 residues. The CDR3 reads CASSKGGPGVSYEQYF. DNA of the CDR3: TGTGCCAGCAGCAAAGGCGGGCCAGGGGTCTCCTACGAGCAGTACTTC.

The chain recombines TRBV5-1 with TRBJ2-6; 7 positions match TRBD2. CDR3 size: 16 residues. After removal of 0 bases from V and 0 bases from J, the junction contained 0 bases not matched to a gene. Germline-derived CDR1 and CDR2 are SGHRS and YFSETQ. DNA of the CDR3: TGCGCCAGCAGCTTGGAGCGGGGCTCTGGGGCCAACGTCCTGACTTTC. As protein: CASSLERGSGANVLTF.

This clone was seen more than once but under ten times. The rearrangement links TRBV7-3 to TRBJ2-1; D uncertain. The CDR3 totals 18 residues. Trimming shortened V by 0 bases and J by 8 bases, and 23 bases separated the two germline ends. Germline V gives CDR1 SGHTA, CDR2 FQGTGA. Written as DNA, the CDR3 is TGTGCCAGCAGCTTAACCCCCGTGCCAGGTAGTCCCATTTATGAGCAGTTCTTC. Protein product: CASSLTPVPGSPIYEQFF.

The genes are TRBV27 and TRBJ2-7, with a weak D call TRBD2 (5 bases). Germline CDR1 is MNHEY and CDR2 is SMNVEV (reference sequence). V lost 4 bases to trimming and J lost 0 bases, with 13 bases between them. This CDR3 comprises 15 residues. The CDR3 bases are TGTGCCAGCAGTTCCCGTAGAGGGTACTCCTACGAGCAGTACTTC. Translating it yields CASSSRRGYSYEQYF.

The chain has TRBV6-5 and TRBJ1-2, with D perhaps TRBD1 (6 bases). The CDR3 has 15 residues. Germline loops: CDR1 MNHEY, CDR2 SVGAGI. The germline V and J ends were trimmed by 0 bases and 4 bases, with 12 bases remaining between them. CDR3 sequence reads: CASSYSNDRTYGYTF. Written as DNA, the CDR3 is TGTGCCAGCAGTTACTCGAATGACAGGACCTATGGCTACACCTTC.

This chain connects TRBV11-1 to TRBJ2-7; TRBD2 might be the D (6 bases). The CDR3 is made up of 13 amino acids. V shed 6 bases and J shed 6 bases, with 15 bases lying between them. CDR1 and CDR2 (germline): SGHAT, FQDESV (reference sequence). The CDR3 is CASRDSIGGEQYF. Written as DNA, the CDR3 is TGTGCCAGCAGGGACTCGATCGGGGGCGAGCAGTACTTC.

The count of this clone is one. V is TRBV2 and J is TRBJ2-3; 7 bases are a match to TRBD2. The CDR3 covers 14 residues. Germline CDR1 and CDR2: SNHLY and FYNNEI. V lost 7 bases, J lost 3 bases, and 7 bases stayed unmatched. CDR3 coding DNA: TGTGCCAGCAACGGGGGGAGGGTAACAGATACGCAGTATTTT. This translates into CASNGGRVTDTQYF.

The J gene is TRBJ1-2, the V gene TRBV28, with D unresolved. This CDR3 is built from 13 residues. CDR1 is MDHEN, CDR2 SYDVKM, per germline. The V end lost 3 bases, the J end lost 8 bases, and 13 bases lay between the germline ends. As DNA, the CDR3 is TGTGCCAGCAGTTTTGGCAGTAAATGGGGCTACACCTTC. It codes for CASSFGSKWGYTF.

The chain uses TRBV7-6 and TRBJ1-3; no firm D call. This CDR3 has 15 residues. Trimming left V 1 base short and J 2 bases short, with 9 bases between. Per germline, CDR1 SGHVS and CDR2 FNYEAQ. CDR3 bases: TGTGCCAGCAGCTTAGGTCGGGGAACTGGAAACACCATATATTTT. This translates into CASSLGRGTGNTIYF.

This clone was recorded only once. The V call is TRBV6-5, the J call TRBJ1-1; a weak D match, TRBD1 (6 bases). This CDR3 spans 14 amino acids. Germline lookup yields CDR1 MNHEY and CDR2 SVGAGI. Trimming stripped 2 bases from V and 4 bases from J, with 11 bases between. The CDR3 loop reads CASSYMGAGTEAFF. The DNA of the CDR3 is TGTGCCAGCAGTTACATGGGGGCCGGCACTGAAGCTTTCTTT.